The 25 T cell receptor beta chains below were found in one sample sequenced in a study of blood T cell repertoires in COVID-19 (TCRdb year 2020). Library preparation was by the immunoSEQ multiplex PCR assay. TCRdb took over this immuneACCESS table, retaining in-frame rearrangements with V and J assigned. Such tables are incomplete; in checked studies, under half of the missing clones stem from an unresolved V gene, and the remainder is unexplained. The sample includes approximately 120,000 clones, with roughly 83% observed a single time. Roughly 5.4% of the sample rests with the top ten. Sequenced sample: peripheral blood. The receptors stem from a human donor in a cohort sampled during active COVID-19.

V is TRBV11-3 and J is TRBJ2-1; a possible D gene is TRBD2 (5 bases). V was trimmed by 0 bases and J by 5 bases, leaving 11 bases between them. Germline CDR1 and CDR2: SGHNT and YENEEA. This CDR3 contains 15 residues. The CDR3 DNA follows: TGTGCCAGCAGCTTAGAGGGTTCGCGGGACAATGAGCAGTTCTTC. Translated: CASSLEGSRDNEQFF.

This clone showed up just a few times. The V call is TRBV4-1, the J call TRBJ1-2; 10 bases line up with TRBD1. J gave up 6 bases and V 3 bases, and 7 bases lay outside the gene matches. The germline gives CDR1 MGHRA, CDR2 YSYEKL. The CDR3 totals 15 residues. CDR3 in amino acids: CASSHDRGLGDGYTF. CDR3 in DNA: TGCGCCAGCAGCCACGACAGGGGGCTAGGAGATGGCTACACCTTC.

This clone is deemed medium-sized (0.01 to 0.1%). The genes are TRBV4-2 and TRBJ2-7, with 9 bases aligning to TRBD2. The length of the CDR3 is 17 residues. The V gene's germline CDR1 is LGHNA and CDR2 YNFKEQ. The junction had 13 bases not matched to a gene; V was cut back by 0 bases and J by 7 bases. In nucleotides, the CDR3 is TGTGCCAGCAGCCAAGATGTAATCGCGGGAGGGCCGGGAGAGCAGTACTTC. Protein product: CASSQDVIAGGPGEQYF.

The chain's CDR3 is CASSRQALTYSYNSPLHF. CDR3 DNA: TGTGCCAGCTCACGACAGGCCCTGACTTACTCCTATAATTCACCCCTCCACTTT. This chain links TRBV18 with TRBJ1-6; D is perhaps TRBD1 (6 bases). The germline V gene encodes CDR1 KGHSH and CDR2 LQKENI. Trimming shortened V by 4 bases and J by 0 bases, and 16 bases separated the two germline ends. CDR3 length: 18 amino acids.

This CDR3 is CASSLGHSGINTIYF. The CDR3 region has the DNA TGCGCCAGCAGCCTGGGACATTCGGGAATAAACACCATATATTTT. The V and J genes are TRBV5-1 and TRBJ1-3, with D possibly TRBD1 on 6 matching bases. Germline values: CDR1 SGHRS, CDR2 YFSETQ. There are 15 residues in the CDR3. Trimming stripped 4 bases from V and 6 bases from J, with 17 bases between.

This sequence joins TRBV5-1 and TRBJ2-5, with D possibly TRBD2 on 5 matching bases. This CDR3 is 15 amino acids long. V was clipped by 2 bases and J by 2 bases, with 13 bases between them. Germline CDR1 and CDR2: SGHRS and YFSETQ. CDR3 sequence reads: CASSLEGLDQETQYF. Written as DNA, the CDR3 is TGCGCCAGCAGCTTAGAGGGATTGGATCAAGAGACCCAGTACTTC.

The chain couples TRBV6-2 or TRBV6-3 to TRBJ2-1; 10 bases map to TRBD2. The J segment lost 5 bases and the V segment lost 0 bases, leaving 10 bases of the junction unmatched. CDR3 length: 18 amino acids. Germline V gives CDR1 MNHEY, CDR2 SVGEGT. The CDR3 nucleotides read TGTGCCAGCAGTTACTCGATCCCGGGCCTAGCGGGAGACAATGAGCAGTTCTTC. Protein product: CASSYSIPGLAGDNEQFF.

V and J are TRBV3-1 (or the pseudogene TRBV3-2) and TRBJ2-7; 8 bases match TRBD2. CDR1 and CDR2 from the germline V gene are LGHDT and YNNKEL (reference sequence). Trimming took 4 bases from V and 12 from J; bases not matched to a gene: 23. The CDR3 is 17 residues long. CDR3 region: CASSRGTSWREVGLMYF. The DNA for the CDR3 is TGTGCCAGCAGCCGGGGGACTAGTTGGCGGGAGGTGGGGTTAATGTACTTC.

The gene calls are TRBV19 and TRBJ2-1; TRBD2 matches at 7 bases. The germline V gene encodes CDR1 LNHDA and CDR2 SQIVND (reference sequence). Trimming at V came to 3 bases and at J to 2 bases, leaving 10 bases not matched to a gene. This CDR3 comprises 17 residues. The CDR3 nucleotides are TGTGCCAGTAGTATCTATGCTAGCGGTATGACCTACAATGAGCAGTTCTTC. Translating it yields CASSIYASGMTYNEQFF.

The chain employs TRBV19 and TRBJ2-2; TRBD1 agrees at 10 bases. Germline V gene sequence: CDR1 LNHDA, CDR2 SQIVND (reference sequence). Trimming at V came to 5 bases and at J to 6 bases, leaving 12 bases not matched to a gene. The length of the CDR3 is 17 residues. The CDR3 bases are TGTGCCAGTAGTGGTTACCCGGGACAGGGGAGGGCCGGGGAGCTGTTTTTT. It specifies CASSGYPGQGRAGELFF.

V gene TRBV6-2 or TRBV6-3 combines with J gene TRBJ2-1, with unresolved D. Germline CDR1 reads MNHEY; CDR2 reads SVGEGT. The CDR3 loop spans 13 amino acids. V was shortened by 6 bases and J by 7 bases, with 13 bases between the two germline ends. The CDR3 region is CASSPPISNEQFF. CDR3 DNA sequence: TGTGCCAGCAGCCCCCCTATAAGTAATGAGCAGTTCTTC.

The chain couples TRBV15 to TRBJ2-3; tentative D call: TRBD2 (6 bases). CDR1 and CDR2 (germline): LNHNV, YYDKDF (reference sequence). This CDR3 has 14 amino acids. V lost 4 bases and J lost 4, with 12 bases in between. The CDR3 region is CATSMSGVSDTQYF. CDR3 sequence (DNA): TGTGCCACCAGCATGTCGGGAGTGTCAGATACGCAGTATTTT. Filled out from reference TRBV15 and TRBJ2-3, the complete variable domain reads DAMVIQNPRYQVTQFGKPVTLSCSQTLNHNVMYWYQQKSSQAPKLLFHYYDKDFNNEADTPDNFQSRRPNTSFCFLDIRSPGLGDTAMYLCATSMSGVSDTQYFGPGTRLTVL.

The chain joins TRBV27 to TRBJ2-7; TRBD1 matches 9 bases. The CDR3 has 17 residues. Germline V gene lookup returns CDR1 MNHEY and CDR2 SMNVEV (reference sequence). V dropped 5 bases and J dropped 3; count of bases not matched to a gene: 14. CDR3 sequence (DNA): TGTGCCAGCAGTCCAACCACAGGGGGCGCATCGATCTACGAGCAGTACTTC. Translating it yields CASSPTTGGASIYEQYF.

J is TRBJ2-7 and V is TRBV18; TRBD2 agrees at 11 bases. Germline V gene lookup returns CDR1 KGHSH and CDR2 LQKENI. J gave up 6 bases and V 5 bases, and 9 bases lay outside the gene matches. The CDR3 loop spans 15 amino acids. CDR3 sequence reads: CASSIAGGPQGEQYF. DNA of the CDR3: TGTGCCAGCTCAATAGCGGGAGGGCCTCAGGGCGAGCAGTACTTC.

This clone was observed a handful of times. CDR3 nucleotides: TGTGCCAGCAGTGAGGACTTACTACCATGGGATACGCAGTATTTT. Amino acids: CASSEDLLPWDTQYF. This rearrangement joins TRBV2 to TRBJ2-3; TRBD2 might be the D (5 bases). The germline CDR1 and CDR2 sequences are SNHLY and FYNNEI. There are 15 residues in the CDR3. With 3 bases removed from V and 6 bases from J, the gap between germline ends came to 16 bases.

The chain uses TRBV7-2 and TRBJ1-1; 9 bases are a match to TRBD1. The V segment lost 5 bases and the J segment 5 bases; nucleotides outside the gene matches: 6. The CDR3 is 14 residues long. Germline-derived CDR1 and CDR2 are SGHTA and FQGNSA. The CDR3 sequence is CASSQDRGRTEAFF. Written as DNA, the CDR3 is TGTGCCAGCAGCCAGGACAGGGGACGGACTGAAGCTTTCTTT.

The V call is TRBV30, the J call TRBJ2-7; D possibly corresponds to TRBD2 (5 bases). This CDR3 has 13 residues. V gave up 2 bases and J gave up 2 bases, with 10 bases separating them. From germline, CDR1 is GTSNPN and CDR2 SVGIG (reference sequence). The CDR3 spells CAWSRRAAYEQYF. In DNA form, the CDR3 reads TGTGCCTGGAGTAGGCGGGCCGCCTACGAGCAGTACTTC.

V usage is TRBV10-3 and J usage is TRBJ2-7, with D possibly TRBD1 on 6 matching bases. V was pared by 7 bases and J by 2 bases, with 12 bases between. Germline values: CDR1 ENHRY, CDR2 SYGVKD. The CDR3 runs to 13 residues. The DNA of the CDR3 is TGTGCCATCAAACGGACAGACACCTACGAGCAGTACTTC. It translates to CAIKRTDTYEQYF.

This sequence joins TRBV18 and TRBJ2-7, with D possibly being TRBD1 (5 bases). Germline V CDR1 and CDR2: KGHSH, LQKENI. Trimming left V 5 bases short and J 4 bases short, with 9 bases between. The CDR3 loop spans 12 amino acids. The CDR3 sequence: CASSTTAYEQYF. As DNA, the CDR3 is TGTGCCAGCTCAACGACAGCTTACGAGCAGTACTTC.

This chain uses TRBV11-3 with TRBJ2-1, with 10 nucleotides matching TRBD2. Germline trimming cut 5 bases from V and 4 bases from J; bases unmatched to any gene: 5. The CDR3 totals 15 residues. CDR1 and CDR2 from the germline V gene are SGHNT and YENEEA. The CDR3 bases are TGTGCCAGCAGCCTAAGGACTAGCGGATACAATGAGCAGTTCTTC. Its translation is CASSLRTSGYNEQFF.

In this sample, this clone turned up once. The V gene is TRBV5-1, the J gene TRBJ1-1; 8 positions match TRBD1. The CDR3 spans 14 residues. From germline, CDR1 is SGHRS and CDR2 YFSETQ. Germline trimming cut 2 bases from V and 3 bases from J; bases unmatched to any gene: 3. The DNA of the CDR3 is TGCGCCAGCAGCTTCAGGGGGCCGTACACTGAAGCTTTCTTT. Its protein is CASSFRGPYTEAFF.

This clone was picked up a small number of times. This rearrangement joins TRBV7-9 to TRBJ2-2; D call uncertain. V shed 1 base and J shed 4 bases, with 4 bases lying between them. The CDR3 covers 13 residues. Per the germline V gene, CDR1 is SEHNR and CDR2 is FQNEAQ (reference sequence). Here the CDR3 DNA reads TGTGCCAGCAGCTTAGACGGCACCGGGGAGCTGTTTTTT. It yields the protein CASSLDGTGELFF.

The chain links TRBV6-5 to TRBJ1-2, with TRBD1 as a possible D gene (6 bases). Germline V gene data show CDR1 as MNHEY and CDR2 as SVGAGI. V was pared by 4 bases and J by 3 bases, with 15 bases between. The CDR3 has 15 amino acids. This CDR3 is CASSLQGLGYYGYTF. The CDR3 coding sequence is TGTGCCAGCAGTTTACAGGGCCTAGGGTACTATGGCTACACCTTC.

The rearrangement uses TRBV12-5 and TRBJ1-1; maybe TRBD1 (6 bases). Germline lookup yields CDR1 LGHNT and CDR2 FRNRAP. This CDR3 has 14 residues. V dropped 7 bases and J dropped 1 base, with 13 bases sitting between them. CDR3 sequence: CASVKETGNTEAFF. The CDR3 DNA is TGTGCTAGTGTCAAAGAGACAGGGAACACTGAAGCTTTCTTT.

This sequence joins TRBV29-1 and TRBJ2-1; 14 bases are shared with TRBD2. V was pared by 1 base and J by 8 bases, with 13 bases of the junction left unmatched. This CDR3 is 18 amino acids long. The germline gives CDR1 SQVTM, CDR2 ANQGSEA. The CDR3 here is CSVEGEAGTSGSSDEQFF. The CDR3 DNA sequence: TGCAGCGTTGAAGGCGAAGCCGGGACTAGCGGGAGTAGCGATGAGCAGTTCTTC.